A selection of T cell receptor beta chains follows, all from one sample in a study of blood T cell repertoires in COVID-19. The data were produced by immunoSEQ multiplex PCR, yet TCRdb's version contains in-frame clones alone and is incomplete. Here the sample spans under 200,000 clones, around four fifths being singletons. Sequenced input: peripheral blood. The receptors were gathered from a man between 65 and 85 years old with active or convalescent COVID-19. The conserved cysteine and the conserved F or W are not part of the CDR3 here. D genes are given only for firm matches.

v_gene	j_gene	d_gene	CDR3aa
TRBV27	TRBJ1-2	.	ASSLLASGSRGYT
TRBV9	TRBJ2-7	TRBD2	ASSPGAGGPGDEQY
TRBV7-9	TRBJ1-5	TRBD1	ASSPDRSSYSNQPQH
TRBV7-9	TRBJ2-3	.	ASSPPGLSTDTQY
TRBV3-1/TRBV3-2	TRBJ1-1	TRBD1	ASSRERGQGALKTF
TRBV20-1	TRBJ2-1	.	SARAADEQF
TRBV9	TRBJ2-2	TRBD2	ASSERTSPTGELF
TRBV7-3	TRBJ2-5	.	ASSLMSSSKETQY
TRBV5-8	TRBJ2-1	TRBD2	ASSLEIPFGGRASYNEQF
TRBV5-4	TRBJ2-1	TRBD1	ASSGGQGTYNEQF
TRBV6-2/TRBV6-3	TRBJ2-1	TRBD2	ASSRLATAYNEQF
TRBV7-9	TRBJ1-3	.	ASSLGTGHSSGNTIY
TRBV9	TRBJ2-5	.	ASSQGAGNRRSETQY
TRBV5-1	TRBJ2-2	.	ASSSQGSGGELF
TRBV2	TRBJ2-1	.	ASSVGRGNEQF